The 26 T cell receptor beta chains below were found in one sample sequenced in a study of cytomegalovirus exposure and HLA in healthy donors. PCR employed 60 Vbeta and 13 Jbeta primers. Using immunoSEQ multiplex PCR, the repertoire was profiled, and TCRdb retains in-frame clones only, with some absent. Of under 150,000 clones listed, over 65% are singletons. Input material: PBMCs. These receptors all stem from a male donor in good health and CMV-seronegative.

The chain recombines TRBV11-2 with TRBJ2-7; 8 bases fit TRBD2. Germline V gene data show CDR1 as SGHAT and CDR2 as FQNNGV. V lost 4 bases to trimming and J lost 4 bases; unmatched junction nucleotides: 9. The CDR3 is 15 residues long. Written as DNA, the CDR3 is TGTGCCAGCAGCTCTGGACTAGCCCTGGAATACGAGCAGTACTTC. It is translated as CASSSGLALEYEQYF.

This clone has a handful of counts. The CDR3 loop reads CASSTGQAGELFF. The CDR3 nucleotides read TGTGCCAGCAGTACAGGGCAAGCCGGGGAGCTGTTTTTT. The chain has TRBV6-5 and TRBJ2-2, with a weak D call TRBD1 (6 bases). V lost 5 bases and J lost 6, with 10 bases in between. CDR1 and CDR2 from the germline V gene are MNHEY and SVGAGI. The CDR3 has 13 amino acids.

The chain recombines TRBV27 with TRBJ2-7, with D perhaps TRBD2 (6 bases). Germline loops: CDR1 MNHEY, CDR2 SMNVEV (reference sequence). V was trimmed by 5 bases and J by 3 bases, leaving 17 bases between them. This CDR3 has 15 residues. The CDR3: CASSGRLVSLYEQYF. The CDR3 nucleotides are TGTGCCAGCAGTGGCAGACTAGTATCACTCTACGAGCAGTACTTC.

The chain employs TRBV15 and TRBJ1-2, with D maybe TRBD1 (6 bases). Trimming took 2 bases from V and 4 from J, leaving 17 bases between them. The CDR3 is made up of 16 amino acids. Germline V gene lookup returns CDR1 LNHNV and CDR2 YYDKDF (reference sequence). CDR3 residues: CATSRNRGGAFYGYTF. The CDR3 nucleotides are TGTGCCACCAGCAGAAATAGAGGGGGAGCCTTCTATGGCTACACCTTC.

V is TRBV30 and J is TRBJ2-7; 7 nucleotides agree with TRBD2. The germline V gene encodes CDR1 GTSNPN and CDR2 SVGIG (reference sequence). V shed 7 bases, J shed 2 bases, and the junction held 8 bases outside the gene matches. CDR3 size: 13 residues. The DNA for the CDR3 is TGTGCCTCACTTTGGGGGGGGACCTACGAGCAGTACTTC. This gives the protein CASLWGGTYEQYF. Supplemented by reference TRBV30 and TRBJ2-7, the full variable domain reads SQTIHQWPATLVQPVGSPLSLECTVEGTSNPNLYWYRQAAGRGLQLLFYSVGIGQISSEVPQNLSASRPQDRQFILSSKKLLLSDSGFYLCASLWGGTYEQYFGPGTRLTVT.

This rearrangement joins TRBV10-3 to TRBJ2-2; TRBD1 agrees at 9 bases. CDR1 is ENHRY, CDR2 SYGVKD, per germline. The CDR3 is made up of 15 amino acids. With 7 bases clipped from V and 1 base from J, the junction kept 4 bases outside the gene matches. The CDR3 DNA is TGTGCCATCACTCCGGGACAGGGGAACACCGGGGAGCTGTTTTTT. Amino acid sequence: CAITPGQGNTGELFF.

This clone was counted a single time. The CDR3 nucleotides are TGTGCCAGCAGCTTAGCGATGACTAGCCCAAGCACAGATACGCAGTATTTT. Amino acids: CASSLAMTSPSTDTQYF. The chain couples TRBV7-6 to TRBJ2-3; 7 bases fit TRBD2. The germline V gene has CDR1 SGHVS and CDR2 FNYEAQ. The CDR3 is 17 amino acids. J gave up 0 bases and V 0 bases, and 6 bases lay outside the gene matches.

This clone has a single count. The rearrangement links TRBV28 to TRBJ1-2, with D tentatively TRBD1 (5 bases). The CDR3 sequence is 14 residues long. From germline, CDR1 is MDHEN and CDR2 SYDVKM. The V end was cut by 3 bases, the J end by 1 base, with 9 bases between. CDR3 sequence reads: CASSLPGLNYGYTF. CDR3 DNA sequence: TGTGCCAGCAGTTTGCCAGGGCTTAACTATGGCTACACCTTC.

J is TRBJ2-4 and V is TRBV4-3; D is perhaps TRBD1 (5 bases). CDR1 LGHNA and CDR2 YSLEER come from the germline V gene. The CDR3 is 17 amino acids. Between the trimmed V and J ends, which lost 0 bases and 5 bases, there was a span of 17 bases. This CDR3 reads CASSQDLGLARENIQYF. CDR3 coding DNA: TGCGCCAGCAGCCAAGATCTGGGGCTGGCTCGCGAAAACATTCAGTACTTC.

The chain links TRBV7-3 to TRBJ2-3; D perhaps matches TRBD1 (6 bases). The length of the CDR3 is 14 residues. The V gene's germline CDR1 is SGHTA and CDR2 FQGTGA. Trimming took off 5 bases at V and 2 bases at J, with 11 bases between the two ends. The DNA for the CDR3 is TGTGCCAGCAGCACGGACAGAAACACAGATACGCAGTATTTT. This sequence encodes CASSTDRNTDTQYF.

This chain links TRBV30 with TRBJ1-1, with D possibly matching TRBD1 (5 bases). The CDR3 spans 14 residues. V lost 0 bases to trimming and J lost 1 base, with 9 bases between them. CDR1 and CDR2 (germline): GTSNPN, SVGIG (reference sequence). The CDR3 is CAWSVGVGNTEAFF. The DNA of the CDR3 is TGTGCCTGGAGTGTAGGGGTGGGGAACACTGAAGCTTTCTTT. The full variable domain, in which reference TRBV30 and TRBJ1-1 provide the parts outside the CDR3, is SQTIHQWPATLVQPVGSPLSLECTVEGTSNPNLYWYRQAAGRGLQLLFYSVGIGQISSEVPQNLSASRPQDRQFILSSKKLLLSDSGFYLCAWSVGVGNTEAFFGQGTRLTVV.

V is TRBV18 and J is TRBJ2-3; D is ambiguous. Germline V CDR1 and CDR2: KGHSH, LQKENI. Trimming pared 3 bases from V and 0 bases from J, leaving 4 bases between. The CDR3 has 13 amino acids. CDR3 amino acids: CASSPPSTDTQYF. The CDR3 coding sequence is TGTGCCAGCTCACCTCCTAGCACAGATACGCAGTATTTT.

The chain uses TRBV7-9 and TRBJ2-2; possibly TRBD1 for D (5 bases). V lost 11 bases to trimming and J lost 5 bases, with 15 bases between them. The CDR3 runs to 13 residues. CDR1 and CDR2 (germline): SEHNR, FQNEAQ (reference sequence). The CDR3 sequence: CAYREKGTGELFF. The CDR3 region has the DNA TGTGCCTACCGCGAAAAGGGGACCGGGGAGCTGTTTTTT. The full variable domain, its missing parts supplied by reference TRBV7-9 and TRBJ2-2, is DTGVSQNPRHKITKRGQNVTFRCDPISEHNRLYWYRQTLGQGPEFLTYFQNEAQLEKSRLLSDRFSAERPKGSFSTLEIQRTEQGDSAMYLCAYREKGTGELFFGEGSRLTVL.

The chain links TRBV29-1 to TRBJ2-2; D possibly corresponds to TRBD2 (5 bases). V dropped 8 bases and J dropped 4 bases, with 11 bases sitting between them. There are 12 residues in the CDR3. The germline CDR1 and CDR2 sequences are SQVTM and ANQGSEA. In DNA, the CDR3 is TGCAGCTCCGAACTAGTCACCGGGGAGCTGTTTTTT. Amino acid sequence: CSSELVTGELFF.

CDR3 sequence (DNA): TGTGCCAGCAGCTTAGGGCGGACTGGGCCCTACGAGCAGTACTTC. Translated: CASSLGRTGPYEQYF. This chain uses TRBV7-8 with TRBJ2-7; possibly TRBD2 for D (5 bases). Germline V gene lookup returns CDR1 SGHVS and CDR2 FQNEAQ. Between the trimmed V and J ends, which lost 1 base and 2 bases, there was a span of 12 bases. The CDR3 runs to 15 residues.

The rearrangement links TRBV5-1 to TRBJ2-3; 9 bases fit TRBD2. The V gene's germline CDR1 is SGHRS and CDR2 YFSETQ. Trimming removed 0 bases from V and 5 bases from J; junction bases left unmatched: 7. CDR3 size: 16 residues. In DNA, the CDR3 is TGCGCCAGCAGCTTGGTCGGCGGGAGGGGTGGAGATACGCAGTATTTT. This sequence encodes CASSLVGGRGGDTQYF.

V and J are TRBV6-5 and TRBJ1-1; 7 bases map to TRBD1. Germline assignment: CDR1 MNHEY and CDR2 SVGAGI. V lost 6 bases to trimming and J lost 5 bases; unmatched junction nucleotides: 9. The CDR3 extends over 14 amino acids. Here the CDR3 DNA reads TGTGCCAGCAGCCGGGACAGATCAAGGACTGAAGCTTTCTTT. Translated: CASSRDRSRTEAFF.

This chain joins TRBV25-1 and TRBJ2-7; 12 bases align to TRBD2. V gave up 0 bases and J gave up 3 bases; unmatched junction bases: 6. This CDR3 has 17 amino acids. The V gene's germline CDR1 is MGHDK and CDR2 SYGVNS. The CDR3 here is CASSEYASGRANYEQYF. The DNA of the CDR3 is TGTGCCAGCAGTGAATACGCTAGCGGGAGGGCCAACTACGAGCAGTACTTC.

This clone was recorded a few times. The V and J genes are TRBV5-1 and TRBJ1-2, with a tentative D call TRBD1 (6 bases). The germline gives CDR1 SGHRS, CDR2 YFSETQ. CDR3 length equals 15 residues. V was shortened by 4 bases and J by 5 bases, with 18 bases between the two germline ends. The CDR3, as DNA: TGCGCCAGCAGCCCGAACGGACAGATCTATTATGGCTACACCTTC. Its protein is CASSPNGQIYYGYTF.

This clone was observed a single time. The chain recombines TRBV9 with TRBJ2-7; D may be TRBD2 (7 bases). This CDR3 region has 15 residues. V dropped 4 bases and J dropped 6 bases, with 20 bases sitting between them. Germline lookup yields CDR1 SGDLS and CDR2 YYNGEE. The CDR3 region has the DNA TGTGCCAGCAGCTCCGCGAGGGGGGAGGGGGGCGAGCAGTACTTC. This translates into CASSSARGEGGEQYF.

The chain carries TRBV19 and TRBJ2-7, with unresolved D. CDR3 length equals 13 residues. The germline V gene encodes CDR1 LNHDA and CDR2 SQIVND (reference sequence). Trimming stripped 7 bases from V and 2 bases from J, with 12 bases between. In nucleotides, the CDR3 is TGTGCCAGTAAGCGAGACGGAGCCTACGAGCAGTACTTC. Protein product: CASKRDGAYEQYF.

The chain has TRBV9 and TRBJ1-4, with D perhaps matching TRBD1 (6 bases). The V end was cut by 3 bases, the J end by 6 bases, with 9 bases between. The germline V gene encodes CDR1 SGDLS and CDR2 YYNGEE. This CDR3 spans 13 amino acids. CDR3 DNA sequence: TGTGCCAGCAGCGGGGGGCCAGATGAAAAACTGTTTTTT. Translating gives CASSGGPDEKLFF. Together with reference TRBV9 and TRBJ1-4, the CDR3 gives the full variable domain: DSGVTQTPKHLITATGQRVTLRCSPRSGDLSVYWYQQSLDQGLQFLIQYYNGEERAKGNILERFSAQQFPDLHSELNLSSLELGDSALYFCASSGGPDEKLFFGSGTQLSVL.

The V call is TRBV28, the J call TRBJ2-7, with D unclear. Trimming shortened V by 6 bases and J by 3 bases, and 12 bases separated the two germline ends. Per germline, CDR1 MDHEN and CDR2 SYDVKM. CDR3 size: 13 residues. The CDR3 sequence is CASRGPLGYEQYF. CDR3 DNA: TGTGCCAGCAGGGGCCCTTTGGGCTACGAGCAGTACTTC.

The chain employs TRBV19 and TRBJ2-3; 8 bases agree with TRBD2. Germline V gene sequence: CDR1 LNHDA, CDR2 SQIVND (reference sequence). V dropped 7 bases and J dropped 4; count of bases not matched to a gene: 10. The CDR3 is 15 amino acids. The CDR3 here is CASTPGTRSPDTQYF. The CDR3 DNA reads TGTGCCAGTACTCCCGGGACTAGGAGTCCAGATACGCAGTATTTT.

The CDR3 region has the DNA TGTGCCAGCAGCCTCCCTCCGAGGACTGAAGCTTTCTTT. Encoded protein: CASSLPPRTEAFF. The chain has TRBV7-9 and TRBJ1-1; no definite D call. There are 13 residues in the CDR3. Trimming shortened V by 5 bases and J by 5 bases, and 12 bases separated the two germline ends. Per the germline V gene, CDR1 is SEHNR and CDR2 is FQNEAQ (reference sequence).

This clone was seen only a few times. The rearrangement uses TRBV10-1 and TRBJ2-7; 10 bases map to TRBD2. Trimming cost V 2 bases and J 7 bases; bases outside gene matches: 8. The germline CDR1 and CDR2 sequences are WNHNN and SYGVQD (reference sequence). The CDR3 is made up of 15 amino acids. The CDR3 DNA is TGCGCCAGCAGTGAGAGTCTAGCGGGAGAGGGGGAGCAGTACTTC. Protein sequence: CASSESLAGEGEQYF.